The 16 T cell receptor beta chains reported below all come from one sample, sequenced in a study of Ad26.COV2.S vaccination and SARS-CoV-2 variants. Data came from immunoSEQ multiplex PCR; TCRdb stores just in-frame clones and leaves some out. This sample has hundreds of thousands of clones; 70% to 90% occur once, and the top ten carry 3% to 4%. As for treatment: over 15 received Ad26.COV2.S at low or high dose, single or two shots; roughly five received placebo; per-sample allocation not given. On day 63 after the first injection, vaccine and placebo recipients gave samples. Sample: peripheral blood, taken in a trial of Ad26.COV2.S vaccine versus placebo. Receptors originate from a person aged 18-60 years who received the Ad26.COV2.S COVID-19 vaccine or a placebo.

The chain recombines TRBV3-1 (or the pseudogene TRBV3-2) with TRBJ1-2; 12 bases match TRBD1. Germline V gene data show CDR1 as LGHDT and CDR2 as YNNKEL (reference sequence). The CDR3 sequence is 16 residues long. Germline trimming cut 0 bases from V and 9 bases from J; bases unmatched to any gene: 8. CDR3 bases: TGTGCCAGCAGCCAAGATCTAGGGACAGGGGGCCTTCGCTACACCTTC. This translates into CASSQDLGTGGLRYTF.

This chain uses TRBV6-5 with TRBJ2-7; 8 bases agree with TRBD2. This CDR3 has 13 residues. V lost 2 bases, J lost 5 bases, and 2 bases stayed unmatched. CDR1 MNHEY and CDR2 SVGAGI come from the germline V gene. The CDR3 protein is CASSYGTRDEQYF. CDR3 bases: TGTGCCAGCAGTTACGGGACTAGGGACGAGCAGTACTTC.

The V call is TRBV27, the J call TRBJ1-4; 8 bases agree with TRBD1. Looked up from germline, CDR1 is MNHEY and CDR2 is SMNVEV (reference sequence). There are 12 residues in the CDR3. With V trimmed by 5 bases and J by 8 bases, 1 base remained unmatched. This CDR3 is CASSGQGEKLFF. The CDR3 DNA reads TGTGCCAGCAGTGGACAGGGCGAAAAACTGTTTTTT.

V is TRBV30 and J is TRBJ1-2, with TRBD1 as a possible D gene (5 bases). The V gene lost 4 bases and the J gene lost 6 bases, with 18 bases spanning the gap. This CDR3 contains 14 residues. Germline CDR1 GTSNPN, CDR2 SVGIG (reference sequence). The CDR3 sequence: CAWTLGTGANGYTF. CDR3 nucleotide sequence: TGTGCCTGGACCTTAGGAACCGGGGCTAATGGCTACACCTTC. The whole variable domain, remainder taken from reference TRBV30 and TRBJ1-2, is SQTIHQWPATLVQPVGSPLSLECTVEGTSNPNLYWYRQAAGRGLQLLFYSVGIGQISSEVPQNLSASRPQDRQFILSSKKLLLSDSGFYLCAWTLGTGANGYTFGSGTRLTVV.

The chain has TRBV6-2 or TRBV6-3 and TRBJ2-5; 10 bases agree with TRBD1. The trim removed 2 bases at V and 2 bases at J, leaving 2 bases unmatched. CDR3 length equals 15 residues. CDR1 is MNHEY and CDR2 is SVGEGT in the germline V gene. In DNA form, the CDR3 reads TGTGCCAGCAGTTACCTGGGACAGGGGCAAGAGACCCAGTACTTC. Protein sequence: CASSYLGQGQETQYF.

The chain couples TRBV7-6 to TRBJ2-3; D is tentatively TRBD1 or TRBD2 (6 bases each). This CDR3 spans 16 amino acids. Germline V gene sequence: CDR1 SGHVS, CDR2 FNYEAQ. Trimming took 1 base from V and 3 from J, leaving 14 bases between them. CDR3 sequence reads: CASSLVGGVMTDTQYF. The DNA for the CDR3 is TGTGCCAGCAGCTTAGTGGGGGGCGTCATGACAGATACGCAGTATTTT.

This chain uses TRBV18 with TRBJ2-7; no reliable D call. The CDR3 has 14 residues. Germline V lookup: CDR1 KGHSH, CDR2 LQKENI. The V and J ends lost 2 bases and 0 bases respectively, with 8 bases between them. CDR3 bases: TGTGCCAGCTCACCAGGGCTCAACTCCTACGAGCAGTACTTC. Protein: CASSPGLNSYEQYF.

This clone was seen a few times. This chain connects TRBV6-4 to TRBJ2-2; D call uncertain. Germline V gives CDR1 MRHNA, CDR2 SNTAGT. The V and J ends lost 4 bases and 7 bases respectively, with 13 bases between them. The CDR3 is made up of 14 amino acids. This chain's CDR3 is CASSASLEHGELFF. CDR3 nucleotides: TGTGCCAGCAGTGCCTCCCTAGAACACGGGGAGCTGTTTTTT.

This chain connects TRBV5-5 to TRBJ1-3, with D unclear. CDR3 length: 15 amino acids. Trimming took 0 bases from V and 0 from J, leaving 7 bases between them. CDR1 and CDR2 (germline): SGHKS, YYEKEE (reference sequence). The CDR3 bases are TGTGCCAGCAGCTTGGACGGGTCCTCTGGAAACACCATATATTTT. Its translation is CASSLDGSSGNTIYF.

The CDR3 DNA reads TGTGCCAGCAGCCCCCTAAGAAGGCTGTCTCTTCTAAACACAGATACGCAGTATTTT. This gives the protein CASSPLRRLSLLNTDTQYF. This rearrangement joins TRBV21-1 to TRBJ2-3. TRBV21-1 is a recognized pseudogene. The CDR3 contains 19 residues.

Comment on this clone: A read error may explain this, as a much larger clone is one base away. The genes are TRBV7-9 and TRBJ2-7; unclear D gene. The ends were cut back, 3 bases at V and 3 bases at J, with 6 bases in the middle. This CDR3 comprises 12 residues. Germline V gene lookup returns CDR1 SEHNR and CDR2 FQNEAQ (reference sequence). As DNA, the CDR3 is TGTGCCAGCAGCTTTCGGATCTACGAGCAGTACTTC. Protein: CASSFRIYEQYF. The full variable domain, completed using reference TRBV7-9 and TRBJ2-7, is DTGVSQNPRHKITKRGQNVTFRCDPISEHNRLYWYRQTLGQGPEFLTYFQNEAQLEKSRLLSDRFSAERPKGSFSTLEIQRTEQGDSAMYLCASSFRIYEQYFGPGTRLTVT.

The V gene is TRBV11-3, the J gene TRBJ2-5; 7 bases are shared with TRBD2. Germline values: CDR1 SGHNT, CDR2 YENEEA. V shed 4 bases and J 2 bases; nucleotides not matched to a gene: 7. The CDR3 is made up of 15 amino acids. As DNA, the CDR3 is TGTGCCAGCAGCTCCGGGGGAGGGTGGCAAGAGACCCAGTACTTC. It encodes CASSSGGGWQETQYF.

V is TRBV6-2 or TRBV6-3 and J is TRBJ2-5; 8 bases are a match to TRBD1. The CDR3 spans 17 residues. The junction had 11 bases not matched to a gene; V was cut back by 0 bases and J by 5 bases. In germline, CDR1 is MNHEY, CDR2 SVGEGT. The CDR3 loop is CASSYSAGQEYRETQYF. For the CDR3, the DNA is TGTGCCAGCAGTTACTCGGCGGGACAGGAGTATAGGGAGACCCAGTACTTC.

The J gene is TRBJ1-5, the V gene TRBV2; D perhaps matches TRBD1 (6 bases). The CDR3 is 15 amino acids. The ends were cut back, 6 bases at V and 7 bases at J, with 19 bases in the middle. CDR1 and CDR2 (germline): SNHLY, FYNNEI. CDR3 amino acids: CASRNLGGEGQPQHF. CDR3 DNA sequence: TGTGCCAGCAGAAATTTAGGGGGAGAAGGGCAGCCCCAGCATTTT.

The genes are TRBV5-1 and TRBJ2-7; D is unresolved. Germline V CDR1 and CDR2: SGHRS, YFSETQ. The CDR3 spans 13 residues. V was pared by 0 bases and J by 2 bases, with 6 bases between. This CDR3 reads CASSLGSPYEQYF. CDR3 nucleotide sequence: TGCGCCAGCAGCTTGGGCAGCCCCTACGAGCAGTACTTC.

This chain joins TRBV2 and TRBJ1-1; no definite D call. The CDR3 totals 20 residues. Deletions cut 1 base from V and 0 bases from J, with 24 bases between. Germline values: CDR1 SNHLY, CDR2 FYNNEI. The CDR3, as DNA: TGTGCCAGCAGTGAAGAAGCTGTTTGGGCACTCTCAGATTTGAACACTGAAGCTTTCTTT. This encodes CASSEEAVWALSDLNTEAFF.